This T cell receptor beta chain was obtained from a study of blood T cells in healthy people across ages. Trimming took off 6 bases at V and 7 bases at J, with 10 bases between the two ends. The germline V gene encodes CDR1 DFQATT and CDR2 SNEGSKA (reference sequence). CDR3 length: 11 residues. Together with a sample-barcoded 5' primer, a J-beta primer mix was included in a second PCR lasting about 7 to 12 cycles. Researchers report that a template-switch adaptor with 12 random nucleotides tagged each cDNA molecule. TCRdb re-analysed the 5' RACE reads in MiXCR, keeping a single row per CDR3 protein. In the table there are nearly 800,000 distinct CDR3 sequences, around three fifths of which are singletons.

The rearrangement joins TRBV20-1 to TRBJ2-1; D gene ambiguous. The sample was blood. This clonotype was obtained from a man aged 40-49 years in good health. The CDR3 region is CSAGGVNEQFF. For the CDR3, the DNA is TGCAGTGCGGGTGGGGTAAATGAGCAGTTCTTC.